These 22 T cell receptor beta chains came from one sample sequenced in a study of early T cells in non-severe SARS-CoV-2 infection. Each CDR3 protein gets one entry after TCRdb re-called the 5' RACE reads with MiXCR. The sample records roughly 43,000 distinct CDR3 sequences, under 30% being singletons. The specimen was whole blood, collected at baseline. The receptors originated from an adult who was a healthcare worker with PCR-confirmed SARS-CoV-2 infection or an uninfected control (not recorded which).

The genes are TRBV12-3 or TRBV12-4 and TRBJ2-3; 9 bases line up with TRBD2. This CDR3 is built from 16 residues. With V trimmed by 6 bases and J by 10 bases, 17 bases remained unmatched. CDR3 loop: CASSGRLADDYMAQYF. In DNA, the CDR3 is TGTGCCAGCAGCGGGAGACTAGCGGATGATTATATGGCGCAGTATTTT.

For the CDR3, the DNA is TGTGCCAGCAGGGGACAGGGAATCACCGGGGAGCTGTTTTTT. This gives the protein CASRGQGITGELFF. The chain combines TRBV3-1 with TRBJ2-2; 9 positions match TRBD1. Trimming at V came to 6 bases and at J to 4 bases, leaving 3 bases not matched to a gene. CDR3 length equals 14 residues. Germline V CDR1 and CDR2: LGHDT, YNNKEL (reference sequence).

This clonotype turned up a few times. The chain recombines TRBV29-1 with TRBJ1-2, with a tentative D call TRBD1 (6 bases). The CDR3 totals 13 residues. The V end lost 7 bases, the J end lost 3 bases, and 15 bases lay between the germline ends. CDR1 and CDR2 (germline): SQVTM, ANQGSEA. CDR3 nucleotide sequence: TGCAGCGCCGGGGGCCAGAATCACTATGGCTACACCTTC. Amino acids: CSAGGQNHYGYTF.

J is TRBJ2-3 and V is TRBV20-1, with 8 positions matching TRBD2. Germline CDR1 is DFQATT and CDR2 is SNEGSKA (reference sequence). The length of the CDR3 is 13 residues. After removal of 4 bases from V and 2 bases from J, the junction contained 2 bases not matched to a gene. The CDR3 reads CSAISGNTDTQYF. The CDR3 nucleotides read TGCAGTGCTATTAGCGGGAACACAGATACGCAGTATTTT.

The gene calls are TRBV9 and TRBJ1-1, with D perhaps matching TRBD1 (5 bases). The CDR3 extends over 15 amino acids. V gave up 4 bases and J gave up 0 bases, with 13 bases separating them. Germline CDR1 and CDR2: SGDLS and YYNGEE. CDR3 DNA sequence: TGTGCCAGCAGCTTCCGGGAGGGGATGAACACTGAAGCTTTCTTT. Protein: CASSFREGMNTEAFF.

The chain employs TRBV14 and TRBJ2-1; 7 positions agree with TRBD2. V lost 3 bases, J lost 6 bases, and 11 bases stayed unmatched. This CDR3 contains 16 residues. Germline CDR1 SGHDN, CDR2 FVKESK. The CDR3 sequence: CASSHRITGTTNEQFF. The CDR3 nucleotides read TGTGCCAGCAGCCACAGGATCACCGGGACTACCAATGAGCAGTTCTTC.

The chain employs TRBV6-2 or TRBV6-3 and TRBJ2-7; D might be TRBD1 (6 bases). Trimming cost V 7 bases and J 2 bases, with 15 bases left between them. This CDR3 contains 14 residues. The V gene's germline CDR1 is MNHEY and CDR2 SVGEGT. CDR3 sequence: CASNTRDNAYEQYF. DNA of the CDR3: TGTGCCAGCAATACCCGGGACAATGCCTACGAGCAGTACTTC.

A few counts support this clonotype. V gene TRBV6-5 combines with J gene TRBJ1-6; D not certain. The ends were cut back, 8 bases at V and 3 bases at J, with 8 bases in the middle. Germline CDR1 MNHEY, CDR2 SVGAGI. The CDR3 contains 13 residues. The CDR3 loop reads CASGTVYNSPLHF. The DNA of the CDR3 is TGTGCCAGCGGTACAGTCTATAATTCACCCCTCCACTTT.

The rearrangement uses TRBV7-2 and TRBJ2-5, with D tentatively TRBD1 (6 bases). CDR3 size: 14 residues. The germline V gene has CDR1 SGHTA and CDR2 FQGNSA. V was clipped by 4 bases and J by 1 base, with 10 bases between them. CDR3 region: CASSSTGIQETQYF. CDR3 sequence (DNA): TGTGCCAGCAGCTCCACAGGGATCCAAGAGACCCAGTACTTC.

The rearrangement uses TRBV20-1 and TRBJ1-5; no definite D call. Germline lookup yields CDR1 DFQATT and CDR2 SNEGSKA (reference sequence). The CDR3 has 14 amino acids. V lost 6 bases and J lost 2, with 14 bases in between. CDR3 sequence reads: CSAEPTFRNQPQHF. The CDR3 region has the DNA TGCAGTGCCGAACCGACATTCCGCAATCAGCCCCAGCATTTT.

V gene TRBV7-2 combines with J gene TRBJ2-3, with D possibly being TRBD2 (5 bases). Trimming left V 3 bases short and J 0 bases short, with 13 bases between. CDR1 and CDR2 (germline): SGHTA, FQGNSA. The CDR3 sequence is 16 residues long. CDR3 sequence (DNA): TGTGCCAGCAGCTTCCTCGGGGTCACTAGCACAGATACGCAGTATTTT. Its translation: CASSFLGVTSTDTQYF. Based on the CDR3 plus reference TRBV7-2 and TRBJ2-3, the full variable domain is GAGVSQSPSNKVTEKGKDVELRCDPISGHTALYWYRQSLGQGLEFLIYFQGNSAPDKSGLPSDRFSAERTGGSVSTLTIQRTQQEDSAVYLCASSFLGVTSTDTQYFGPGTRLTVL.

The gene calls are TRBV5-6 and TRBJ1-4, with D maybe TRBD1 (6 bases). Trimming stripped 4 bases from V and 7 bases from J, with 8 bases between. The CDR3 is made up of 12 amino acids. Germline V gene data show CDR1 as SGHDT and CDR2 as YYEEEE. CDR3 DNA sequence: TGTGCCAGCAGCCGCAGGGGTGAAAAACTGTTTTTT. It specifies CASSRRGEKLFF.

The rearrangement joins TRBV11-3 to TRBJ2-1; 9 nucleotides agree with TRBD2. CDR3 length: 15 residues. With 5 bases clipped from V and 4 bases from J, the junction kept 6 bases outside the gene matches. Germline values: CDR1 SGHNT, CDR2 YENEEA. CDR3 DNA sequence: TGTGCCAGCAGCCTTAGCGGGGGACCGTACAATGAGCAGTTCTTC. Residues: CASSLSGGPYNEQFF.

This clonotype was counted a few times. V is TRBV7-3 and J is TRBJ2-1; TRBD2 matches at 10 bases. The germline gives CDR1 SGHTA, CDR2 FQGTGA. V gave up 3 bases and J gave up 8 bases; unmatched junction bases: 7. The CDR3 runs to 15 residues. CDR3 sequence reads: CASSLERGGSDEQFF. The CDR3 region has the DNA TGTGCCAGCAGCTTGGAGCGGGGGGGCTCGGATGAGCAGTTCTTC.

The J gene is TRBJ2-5, the V gene TRBV10-2; 7 bases align to TRBD2. V gave up 7 bases and J gave up 1 base; unmatched junction bases: 3. The CDR3 consists of 13 residues. CDR1 and CDR2 (germline): WSHSY, SAAADI. The chain's CDR3 is CASKERGQETQYF. For the CDR3, the DNA is TGCGCCAGCAAGGAGCGGGGCCAAGAGACCCAGTACTTC.

This clonotype was observed a handful of times. The chain employs TRBV5-3 and TRBJ2-4; D is ambiguous. TRBV5-3 is an open reading frame, and its role is uncertain. This CDR3 has 15 residues. V was trimmed by 0 bases and J by 3 bases, leaving 10 bases between them. The CDR3 is CARSLVVGSKNIQYF. CDR3 DNA: TGTGCCAGAAGCTTGGTCGTGGGTAGCAAAAACATTCAGTACTTC.

The gene calls are TRBV4-3 and TRBJ1-6; 7 bases line up with TRBD1. Germline values: CDR1 LGHNA, CDR2 YSLEER. Unmatched junction bases numbered 4, after V lost 1 base and J lost 7 bases. The CDR3 is 15 amino acids. The CDR3 sequence is CASSQGQGLNSPLHF. The CDR3, as DNA: TGCGCCAGCAGCCAAGGACAGGGTTTGAATTCACCCCTCCACTTT.

V gene TRBV5-6 combines with J gene TRBJ2-7; 9 nucleotides agree with TRBD1. The CDR3 has 15 residues. Germline trimming cut 4 bases from V and 2 bases from J; bases unmatched to any gene: 7. Germline loops: CDR1 SGHDT, CDR2 YYEEEE. The CDR3 sequence is CASSLTDRGTYEQYF. CDR3 in DNA: TGTGCCAGCAGCCTTACGGACAGGGGAACCTACGAGCAGTACTTC.

CDR3 protein: CASSQDTRGSVVDTEAFF. CDR3 coding DNA: TGTGCCAGCAGCCAAGATACGCGTGGATCTGTGGTAGACACTGAAGCTTTCTTT. V and J are TRBV3-1 and TRBJ1-1; D not resolved. CDR1 is LGHDT and CDR2 is YNNKEL in the germline V gene (reference sequence). V was trimmed by 0 bases and J by 3 bases, leaving 20 bases between them. The CDR3 sequence is 18 residues long.

The table lists this clonotype with a few counts. The chain employs TRBV7-3 and TRBJ2-2, with a possible D match to TRBD2 (5 bases). The CDR3 extends over 14 amino acids. The germline V and J ends were trimmed by 5 bases and 3 bases, with 10 bases remaining between them. The germline gives CDR1 SGHTA, CDR2 FQGTGA. The CDR3 region has the DNA TGTGCCAGCAGCCCGGACTCGTACACCGGGGAGCTGTTTTTT. It encodes CASSPDSYTGELFF.

This clonotype was observed a single time. The chain is built from TRBV12-3 or TRBV12-4 and TRBJ1-6; possible D gene TRBD1, 6 bases. Trimming removed 6 bases from V and 6 bases from J, with 18 bases in between. The CDR3 has 16 residues. CDR3 sequence reads: CASSLGRGASNSPLHF. The CDR3 nucleotides are TGTGCCAGCAGCCTTGGTCGGGGGGCCAGTAATTCACCCCTCCACTTT.

This chain connects TRBV4-1 to TRBJ2-1, with D possibly matching TRBD1 (6 bases). The CDR3 consists of 15 residues. Deletions cut 0 bases from V and 5 bases from J, with 11 bases between. CDR1 and CDR2 (germline): MGHRA, YSYEKL. The DNA for the CDR3 is TGCGCCAGCAGCCAAGACTACAGGGTCCACAATGAGCAGTTCTTC. Residues: CASSQDYRVHNEQFF.